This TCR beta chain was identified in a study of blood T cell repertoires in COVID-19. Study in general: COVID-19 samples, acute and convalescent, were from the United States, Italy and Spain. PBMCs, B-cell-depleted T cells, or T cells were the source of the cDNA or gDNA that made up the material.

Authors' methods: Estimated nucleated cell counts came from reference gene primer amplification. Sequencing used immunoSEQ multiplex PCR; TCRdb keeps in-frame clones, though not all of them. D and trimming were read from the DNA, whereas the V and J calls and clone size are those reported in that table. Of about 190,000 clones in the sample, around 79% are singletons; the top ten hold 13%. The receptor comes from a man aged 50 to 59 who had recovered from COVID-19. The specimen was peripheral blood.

CDR3 in amino acids: CASSPDRAYNEQFF. In nucleotides, the CDR3 is TGTGCCAGCAGCCCCGACAGGGCGTACAATGAGCAGTTCTTC. The J gene is TRBJ2-1, the V gene TRBV11-2; 7 bases are shared with TRBD1. In germline, CDR1 is SGHAT, CDR2 FQNNGV. V was clipped by 5 bases and J by 4 bases; unmatched bases: 5. The CDR3 runs 14 residues.